This T cell receptor beta chain was identified in a study of cytomegalovirus exposure and HLA in healthy donors. Study-level findings and limits: Rare TCR sequences dominated, though some public TCRs recurred in many donors.

The CDR3 is 13 residues long. Germline CDR1 SGHAT, CDR2 FQNNGV. V shed 6 bases and J 5 bases; nucleotides not matched to a gene: 6. Researchers ran the PCR with 60 Vbeta and 13 Jbeta primers. Libraries were prepared by immunoSEQ multiplex PCR; TCRdb keeps only in-frame clonotypes and omits some of them. The sample holds around 150,000 clones; about three quarters are singletons and the top ten take around 2.5%. This clone was seen just once. What it binds is unknown. Sequencing was carried out using PBMCs. The sequence was collected from a woman in her thirties or forties in good health and CMV-seropositive. The chain uses TRBV11-2 and TRBJ2-5; TRBD2 aligns across 7 bases. The CDR3 DNA sequence: TGTGCCAGCAGGAAACTAGCGAGGGAGACCCAGTACTTC. It codes for CASRKLARETQYF.